This T cell receptor beta chain originates from a study of early T cells in non-severe SARS-CoV-2 infection. On the study more broadly: The sequenced material was bulk RNA from unsorted whole blood, and its chains were unpaired.

Germline V gives CDR1 MDHEN, CDR2 SYDVKM. This CDR3 region has 12 residues. V dropped 5 bases and J dropped 2 bases, with 6 bases sitting between them. The TCR library protocol attached unique molecular identifiers to the individual cDNA molecules. From the 5' RACE reads, TCRdb called clonotypes with MiXCR, one entry per CDR3 protein. The sample holds about 77,000 distinct CDR3 sequences; approximately 15% are singletons and the top ten take about 2.6%. This chain uses TRBV28 with TRBJ2-5; D ambiguous. This clonotype originated in an adult who was a healthcare worker with PCR-confirmed SARS-CoV-2 infection or an uninfected control (not recorded which). Sequenced material: whole blood. CDR3 nucleotides: TGTGCCAGCAGTCCACAACAAGAGACCCAGTACTTC. This encodes CASSPQQETQYF.